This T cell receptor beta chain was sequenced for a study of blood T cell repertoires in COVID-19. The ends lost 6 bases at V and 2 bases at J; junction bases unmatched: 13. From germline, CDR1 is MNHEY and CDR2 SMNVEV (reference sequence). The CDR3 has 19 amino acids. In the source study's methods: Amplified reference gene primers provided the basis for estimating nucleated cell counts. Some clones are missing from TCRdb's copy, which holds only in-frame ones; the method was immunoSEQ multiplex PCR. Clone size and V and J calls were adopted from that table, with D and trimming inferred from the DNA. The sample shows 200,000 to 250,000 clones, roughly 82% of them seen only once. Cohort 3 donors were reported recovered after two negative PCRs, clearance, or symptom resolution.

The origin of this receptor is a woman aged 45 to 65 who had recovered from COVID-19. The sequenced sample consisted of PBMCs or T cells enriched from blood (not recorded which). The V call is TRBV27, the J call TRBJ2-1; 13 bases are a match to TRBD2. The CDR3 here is CASSPRRLAGGIAYNEQFF. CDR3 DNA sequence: TGTGCCAGCAGCCCCCGGCGACTAGCGGGAGGAATAGCCTACAATGAGCAGTTCTTC.